The following is a T cell receptor (beta chain) sequence with its context. What it binds is unknown. The CDR3 has 13 amino acids. Germline V lookup: CDR1 SEHNR, CDR2 FQNEAQ (reference sequence). V gave up 5 bases and J gave up 9 bases, with 15 bases separating them. The TCR beta profiling, which covered VDJ combination and CDR3 sequence, was carried out using genomic DNA as the template. MiXCR, run by TCRdb on the reads, gives a single entry per CDR3 protein. The data show about 290,000 distinct CDR3 sequences, with 45% to 65% seen just once and roughly 1.2% held by the top ten. These data are taken from a study of CD8+CD57+ T cells in acquired aplastic anemia. General study points: In common between the patients and the controls were approximately 30 CD8+ CDR3 sequences. A significant difference in CD8+ Simpson's diversity between patients and controls was not found.

The patients chosen for sequencing had shown expansion of CD8+CD57+ cells (detected by flow cytometry). All patients had severe acquired aplastic anemia. This sequence originates from a human donor with aplastic anemia. Sequencing was carried out using sorted CD4+, CD8+, or CD8+CD57+ T cells (not recorded which) from PBMCs. The J gene is TRBJ2-3, the V gene TRBV7-9, with a tentative D call TRBD2 (5 bases). The CDR3 loop is CASSRGYGETQYF. The CDR3, as DNA: TGTGCCAGCAGCCGAGGCTACGGGGAAACGCAGTATTTT.